The clone carrying this T cell receptor (beta chain) was detected ten times or more. The CDR3 has 15 amino acids. Germline V CDR1 and CDR2: MNHEY, SMNVEV (reference sequence). V was cut by 6 bases and J by 0 bases, with 12 bases left in between. TCRdb called the 5' RACE reads again in MiXCR, with one record for every CDR3 protein. The sample gives about 52,000 distinct CDR3 sequences, 9.5% to 12% of which show up once; about 13% is in the top ten. The sample originates from a study of early T cells in non-severe SARS-CoV-2 infection. The chain joins TRBV27 to TRBJ1-5; D ambiguous. The material sequenced was whole blood. The sequence was collected from an adult who was a healthcare worker with PCR-confirmed SARS-CoV-2 infection or an uninfected control (not recorded which). CDR3 loop: CASRVWASSNQPQHF. CDR3 DNA sequence: TGTGCCAGCAGGGTGTGGGCGAGTAGCAATCAGCCCCAGCATTTT.